This TCR beta chain was sequenced in a study of blood T cell repertoires in COVID-19. TCRdb keeps only in-frame clones here, not all; method: immunoSEQ multiplex PCR. This table has about 140,000 clones, around 79% appearing once. CDR1 and CDR2 from the germline V gene are LGHNA and YNFKEQ. The length of the CDR3 is 16 residues. A note on this clone: At one boundary the junction diverges from the germline segment, which might be a read error.

This TCR was sampled from a man between 60 and 75 years old with acute or convalescent COVID-19. Sequencing was performed on peripheral blood. The chain uses TRBV4-2 and TRBJ2-5; 8 positions match TRBD2. The CDR3 nucleotides are TGTGCCAGCACCCAAGATGAGCTAGCGGGCCCAGAGACCCAGTACTTC. This encodes CASTQDELAGPETQYF.